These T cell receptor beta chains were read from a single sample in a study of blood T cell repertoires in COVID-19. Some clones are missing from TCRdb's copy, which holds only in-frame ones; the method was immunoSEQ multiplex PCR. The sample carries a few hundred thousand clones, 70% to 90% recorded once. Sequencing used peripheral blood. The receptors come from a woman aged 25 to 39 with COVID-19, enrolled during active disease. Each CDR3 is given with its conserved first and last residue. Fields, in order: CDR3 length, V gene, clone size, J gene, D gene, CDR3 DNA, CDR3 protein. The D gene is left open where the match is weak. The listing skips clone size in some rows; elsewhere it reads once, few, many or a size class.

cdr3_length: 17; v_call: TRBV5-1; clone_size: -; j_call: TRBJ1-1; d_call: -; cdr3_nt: TGCGCCAGCAGCTTGGGAGGTCGTACAGGGCTGGGCACTGAAGCTTTCTTT; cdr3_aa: CASSLGGRTGLGTEAFF
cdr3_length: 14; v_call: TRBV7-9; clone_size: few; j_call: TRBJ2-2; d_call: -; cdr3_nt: TGTGCCAGCAGCTTACTAGCTTCGAGCGGGGAGCTGTTTTTT; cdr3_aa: CASSLLASSGELFF
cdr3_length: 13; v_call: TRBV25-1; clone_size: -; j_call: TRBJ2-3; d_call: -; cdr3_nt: TGTGCCAGCAGTGAGGACTACACAGATACGCAGTATTTT; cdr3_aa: CASSEDYTDTQYF
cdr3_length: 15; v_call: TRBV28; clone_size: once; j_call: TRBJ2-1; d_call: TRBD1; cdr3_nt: TGTGCCAGCAGTTTAGGACAGGGGGCCTACAATGAGCAGTTCTTC; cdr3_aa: CASSLGQGAYNEQFF
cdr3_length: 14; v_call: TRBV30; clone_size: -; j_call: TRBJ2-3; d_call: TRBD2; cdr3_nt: TGTGCCTCCCGCGGGGAGAGGGCGGGGGGTACGCAGTATTTT; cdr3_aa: CASRGERAGGTQYF
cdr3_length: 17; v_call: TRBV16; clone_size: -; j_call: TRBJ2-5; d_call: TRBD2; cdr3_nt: TGTGCCAGCAGCCCGGAACTAGCGGGAGTTAGGCAAGAGACCCAGTACTTC; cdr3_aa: CASSPELAGVRQETQYF
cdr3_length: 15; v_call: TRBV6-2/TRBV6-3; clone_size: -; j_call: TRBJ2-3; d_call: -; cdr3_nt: TGTGCCAGCAGTTACGGCCAGGGGATCACAGATACGCAGTATTTT; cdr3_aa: CASSYGQGITDTQYF
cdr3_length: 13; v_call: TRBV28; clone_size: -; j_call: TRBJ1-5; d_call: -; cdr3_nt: TGTGCCAGCAGTTTAGACAGTATTCAGCCCCAGCATTTT; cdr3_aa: CASSLDSIQPQHF
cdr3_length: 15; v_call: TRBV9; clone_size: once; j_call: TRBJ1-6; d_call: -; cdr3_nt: TGTGCCAGCAGCGTAGTAGATCAGGGCGACTCACCCCTCCACTTT; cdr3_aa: CASSVVDQGDSPLHF
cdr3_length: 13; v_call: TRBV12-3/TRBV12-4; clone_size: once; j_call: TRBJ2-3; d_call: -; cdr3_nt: TGTGCCAGCAGCCTAGGTCAGCCGGGTACGCAGTATTTT; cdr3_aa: CASSLGQPGTQYF
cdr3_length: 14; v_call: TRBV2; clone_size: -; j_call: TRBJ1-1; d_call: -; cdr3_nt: TGTGCCAGCAGTACATACGGGGTGAACACTGAAGCTTTCTTT; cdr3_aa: CASSTYGVNTEAFF
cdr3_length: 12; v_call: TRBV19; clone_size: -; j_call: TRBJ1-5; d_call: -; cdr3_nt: TGTGCCAGTACAACAATGGGGCGGCCCCAGCATTTT; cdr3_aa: CASTTMGRPQHF
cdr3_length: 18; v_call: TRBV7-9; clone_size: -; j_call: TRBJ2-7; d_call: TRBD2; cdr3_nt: TGTGCCAGCAGCTTAGGGAGGGGACTAGCGGGAAACTCCTACGAGCAGTACTTC; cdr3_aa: CASSLGRGLAGNSYEQYF
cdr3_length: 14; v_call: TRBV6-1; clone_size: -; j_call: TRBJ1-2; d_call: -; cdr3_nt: TGTGCCAGCAGTGAAGTGGGCACTAACTATGGCTACACCTTC; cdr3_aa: CASSEVGTNYGYTF
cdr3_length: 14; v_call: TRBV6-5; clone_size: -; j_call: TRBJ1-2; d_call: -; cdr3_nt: TGTGCCAGCAGTTACTCGGCGGGAAACTATGGCTACACCTTC; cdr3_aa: CASSYSAGNYGYTF
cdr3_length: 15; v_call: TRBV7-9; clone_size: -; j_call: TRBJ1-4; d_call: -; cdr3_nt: TGTGCCAGCAGCCTCCGGGACCAGGGGAATGAAAAACTGTTTTTT; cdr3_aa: CASSLRDQGNEKLFF
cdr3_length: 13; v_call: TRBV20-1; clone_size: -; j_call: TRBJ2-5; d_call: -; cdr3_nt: TGCAGTGCTAGTGGAGTTTACCAAGAGACCCAGTACTTC; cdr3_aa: CSASGVYQETQYF
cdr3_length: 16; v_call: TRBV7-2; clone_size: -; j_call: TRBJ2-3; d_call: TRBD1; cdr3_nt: TGTGCCAGCAGCTTTTCGGGACAGCTTTACACAGATACGCAGTATTTT; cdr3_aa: CASSFSGQLYTDTQYF
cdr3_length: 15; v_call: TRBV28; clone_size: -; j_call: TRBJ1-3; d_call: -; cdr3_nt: TGTGCCAGCAGTACCTACGGACAGTCTGGAAACACCATATATTTT; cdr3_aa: CASSTYGQSGNTIYF
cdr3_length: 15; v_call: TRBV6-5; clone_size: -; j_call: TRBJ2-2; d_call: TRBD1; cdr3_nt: TGTGCCAGCACCCCCAGGACAGGGAACACCGGGGAGCTGTTTTTT; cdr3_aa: CASTPRTGNTGELFF
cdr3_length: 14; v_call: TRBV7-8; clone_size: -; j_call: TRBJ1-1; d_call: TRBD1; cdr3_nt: TGTGCCAGCAGATCGACAGGGGACGGCACTGAAGCTTTCTTT; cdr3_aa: CASRSTGDGTEAFF
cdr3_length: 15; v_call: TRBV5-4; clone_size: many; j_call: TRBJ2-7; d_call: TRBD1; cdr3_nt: TGTGCCAGCAGCTCCGCGCGGACAGGGGGGTACGAGCAGTACTTC; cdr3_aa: CASSSARTGGYEQYF
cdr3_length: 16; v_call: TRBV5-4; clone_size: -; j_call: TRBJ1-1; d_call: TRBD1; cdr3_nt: TGTGCCAGCAGGAGGACAGGTTGGGGACGTGACACTGAAGCTTTCTTT; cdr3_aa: CASRRTGWGRDTEAFF
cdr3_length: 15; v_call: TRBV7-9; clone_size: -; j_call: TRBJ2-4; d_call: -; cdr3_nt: TGTGCCAGCAGCTTTGTCGGAACGGGAAAAAACATTCAGTACTTC; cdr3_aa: CASSFVGTGKNIQYF
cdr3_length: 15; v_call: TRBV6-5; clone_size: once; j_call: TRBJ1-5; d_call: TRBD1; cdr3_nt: TGTGCCAGCAGTTACTCCGGGACAGGGAATCAGCCCCAGCATTTT; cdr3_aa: CASSYSGTGNQPQHF
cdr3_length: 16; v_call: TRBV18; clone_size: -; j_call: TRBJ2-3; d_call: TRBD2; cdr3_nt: TGTGCCAGCTCACCACTACTAGCGGGTGGAACAGATACGCAGTATTTT; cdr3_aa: CASSPLLAGGTDTQYF
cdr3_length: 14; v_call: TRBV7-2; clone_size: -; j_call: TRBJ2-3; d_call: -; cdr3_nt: TGTGCCAGCAGCCTAGGACTTAGCACAGATACGCAGTATTTT; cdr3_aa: CASSLGLSTDTQYF
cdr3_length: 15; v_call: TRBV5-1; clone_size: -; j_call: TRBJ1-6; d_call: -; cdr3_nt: TGCGCCAGCAGCTTCTCTGACAGGACACAGTCACCCCTCCACTTT; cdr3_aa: CASSFSDRTQSPLHF
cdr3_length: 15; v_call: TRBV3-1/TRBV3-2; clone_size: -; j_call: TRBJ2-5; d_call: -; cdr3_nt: TGTGCCAGCAGGCCCCGGGACCAGGGGCAAGAGACCCAGTACTTC; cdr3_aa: CASRPRDQGQETQYF
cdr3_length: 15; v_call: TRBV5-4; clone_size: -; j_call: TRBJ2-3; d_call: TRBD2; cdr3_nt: TGTGCCAGCAGCACAGCGGGGGGCGGGTCAGATACGCAGTATTTT; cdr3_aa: CASSTAGGGSDTQYF
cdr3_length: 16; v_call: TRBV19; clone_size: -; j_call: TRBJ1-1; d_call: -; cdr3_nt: TGTGCCAGTAGGTCCCAGGGAGGGCTAGGTGGCACTGAAGCTTTCTTT; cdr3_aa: CASRSQGGLGGTEAFF
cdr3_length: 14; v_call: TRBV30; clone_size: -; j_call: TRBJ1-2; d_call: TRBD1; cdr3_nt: TGTGCCTGGAGAGGACAGGGGGCTGGCTATGGCTACACCTTC; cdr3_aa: CAWRGQGAGYGYTF
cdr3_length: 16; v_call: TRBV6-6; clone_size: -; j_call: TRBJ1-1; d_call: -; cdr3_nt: TGTGCCAGCAGATATCCACAGGGAGGGGAGAACACTGAAGCTTTCTTT; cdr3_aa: CASRYPQGGENTEAFF
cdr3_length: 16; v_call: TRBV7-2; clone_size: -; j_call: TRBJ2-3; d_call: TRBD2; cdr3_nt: TGTGCCAGCAGCCTTCGGGCTAGCGGGATCACAGATACGCAGTATTTT; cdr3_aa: CASSLRASGITDTQYF
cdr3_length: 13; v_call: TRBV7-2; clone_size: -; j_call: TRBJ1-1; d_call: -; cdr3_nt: TGTGCCAGCAGCCTTACGGTGAACACTGAAGCTTTCTTT; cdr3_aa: CASSLTVNTEAFF
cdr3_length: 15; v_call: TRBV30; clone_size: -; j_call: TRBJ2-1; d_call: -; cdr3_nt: TGTGCCTGGAGTGCCCTCGAGCTTAGCTACAATGAGCAGTTCTTC; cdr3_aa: CAWSALELSYNEQFF
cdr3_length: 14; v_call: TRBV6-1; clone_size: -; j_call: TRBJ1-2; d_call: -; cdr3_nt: TGTGCCAGCAGTGAAGGTCCCATTAACTATGGCTACACCTTC; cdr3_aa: CASSEGPINYGYTF
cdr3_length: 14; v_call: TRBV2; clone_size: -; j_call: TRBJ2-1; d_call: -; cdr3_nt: TGTGCCAGCAGTGAAACGGACTGGAACAATGAGCAGTTCTTC; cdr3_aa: CASSETDWNNEQFF
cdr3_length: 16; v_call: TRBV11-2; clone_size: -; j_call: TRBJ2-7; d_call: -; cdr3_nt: TGTGCCAGCAGCTCCGATTATCTAGCTCTTTCCTACGAGCAGTACTTC; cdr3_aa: CASSSDYLALSYEQYF
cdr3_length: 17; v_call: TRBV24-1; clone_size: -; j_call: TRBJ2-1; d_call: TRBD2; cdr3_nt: TGTGCCACCGGGGGGGAGGGAGAGCGGGGCATATACAATGAGCAGTTCTTC; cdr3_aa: CATGGEGERGIYNEQFF
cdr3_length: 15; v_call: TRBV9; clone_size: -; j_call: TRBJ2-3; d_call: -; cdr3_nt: TGTGCCAGCAGCGTAGCTACCCTAGCAACAGATACGCAGTATTTT; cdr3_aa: CASSVATLATDTQYF
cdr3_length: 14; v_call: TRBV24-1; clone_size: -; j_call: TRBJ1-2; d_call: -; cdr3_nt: TGTGCCACCAGCGAAGATCCGGACATCTATGGCTACACCTTC; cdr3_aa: CATSEDPDIYGYTF